This entry lists 14 T cell receptor beta chains sequenced from one sample in a study of neoadjuvant anti-PD-1 for oral cavity cancer. TCRdb's copy holds only in-frame clones and misses some; the assay was immunoSEQ multiplex PCR. The sample carries around 9,700 clones, 52% recorded once. This specimen consisted of tumor tissue, obtained before nivolumab (anti-PD-1) treatment. The source of these receptors is a person between 35 and 79 years old with oral cavity squamous cell carcinoma.

On this clone itself: Mismatch with germline at one junction end may stem from a read error. This chain connects TRBV6-1 to TRBJ2-7; 7 bases are shared with TRBD1. Germline V gene data show CDR1 as MNHNS and CDR2 as SASEGT. CDR3 length: 11 residues. The CDR3 spells CASSEGQGVPF. CDR3 coding DNA: TGTGCCAGCAGTGAAGGGCAGGGGGTGCCCTTC.

The V call is TRBV6-1, the J call TRBJ1-2, with 10 bases identical to TRBD1. This CDR3 has 14 amino acids. The trim removed 8 bases at V and 3 bases at J, leaving 6 bases unmatched. The germline V gene encodes CDR1 MNHNS and CDR2 SASEGT. CDR3 protein: CASVRDRGHYGYTF. Here the CDR3 DNA reads TGTGCCAGCGTAAGGGACAGGGGACACTATGGCTACACCTTC.

The rearrangement joins TRBV4-1 to TRBJ2-2, with a weak D call TRBD1 (5 bases). From germline, CDR1 is MGHRA and CDR2 YSYEKL. V dropped 4 bases and J dropped 7 bases, with 10 bases sitting between them. The CDR3 sequence is 13 residues long. As DNA, the CDR3 is TGCGCCAGCAGCCCAGACAGACTCGGGGAGCTGTTTTTT. Its translation: CASSPDRLGELFF.

V usage is TRBV28 and J usage is TRBJ2-2; the match to TRBD2 covers 7 bases. Germline values: CDR1 MDHEN, CDR2 SYDVKM. Trimming cost V 6 bases and J 4 bases; bases outside gene matches: 8. The CDR3 runs 15 residues. DNA for the CDR3: TGTGCCAGCAGCCCTAGCGGTTCCCTCACCGGGGAGCTGTTTTTT. Translation gives CASSPSGSLTGELFF.

This clone was counted only a few times. Here the CDR3 reads CASSLAGAQETQYF. In DNA, the CDR3 is TGTGCCAGCAGCTTGGCCGGGGCCCAAGAGACCCAGTACTTC. The V call is TRBV5-4, the J call TRBJ2-5, with D perhaps given as TRBD1 or TRBD2 (5 bases each). The CDR3 runs to 14 residues. Looked up from germline, CDR1 is SGHNT and CDR2 is YYREEE (reference sequence). Trimming cost V 0 bases and J 1 base, with 7 bases left between them. Looking up the rest from reference TRBV5-4 and TRBJ2-5 gives the full variable domain: ETGVTQSPTHLIKTRGQQVTLRCSSQSGHNTVSWYQQALGQGPQFIFQYYREEENGRGNFPPRFSGLQFPNYSSELNVNALELDDSALYLCASSLAGAQETQYFGPGTRLLVL.

This clone was seen a handful of times. This chain connects TRBV7-2 to TRBJ2-3, with TRBD2 identical over 11 bases. CDR3 length equals 16 residues. Germline CDR1 reads SGHTA; CDR2 reads FQGNSA. Trimming removed 5 bases from V and 0 bases from J; junction bases left unmatched: 4. The DNA for the CDR3 is TGTGCCAGCAGCCGCTTAGCGGGGGGGAGCACAGATACGCAGTATTTT. It is translated as CASSRLAGGSTDTQYF.

V and J are TRBV7-3 and TRBJ2-1; possibly TRBD2 for D (5 bases). V was pared by 0 bases and J by 4 bases, with 7 bases between. There are 14 residues in the CDR3. Germline CDR1 and CDR2: SGHTA and FQGTGA. The CDR3 bases are TGTGCCAGCAGCTTAACTCCGGGATACAATGAGCAGTTCTTC. It translates to CASSLTPGYNEQFF.

This clone was picked up a small number of times. The gene calls are TRBV2 and TRBJ1-4; 7 bases align to TRBD1. J lost 0 bases, V lost 6 bases, and 16 bases had no gene match. Germline V lookup: CDR1 SNHLY, CDR2 FYNNEI. The CDR3 is 19 amino acids. The CDR3 coding sequence is TGTGCCAGCAGCGCCAGCCCGGGACAGAAAACGACAACTAATGAAAAACTGTTTTTT. It specifies CASSASPGQKTTTNEKLFF.

CDR3: CSVEGMDSYEQYF. The CDR3 bases are TGCAGCGTTGAAGGTATGGACTCCTACGAGCAGTACTTC. This chain uses TRBV29-1 with TRBJ2-7; D gene uncertain. Trimming took 1 base from V and 0 from J, leaving 7 bases between them. The CDR3 sequence is 13 residues long. CDR1 and CDR2 (germline): SQVTM, ANQGSEA.

A few counts support this clone. The chain couples TRBV5-4 to TRBJ1-4; possibly TRBD1 for D (5 bases). The V and J ends lost 0 bases and 4 bases respectively, with 10 bases between them. This CDR3 spans 15 amino acids. CDR1 SGHNT and CDR2 YYREEE come from the germline V gene (reference sequence). The CDR3 here is CASSLAGGFNEKLFF. CDR3 nucleotide sequence: TGTGCCAGCAGCTTGGCCGGGGGATTTAATGAAAAACTGTTTTTT.

This chain joins TRBV5-4 and TRBJ1-1; D remains unclear. V lost 3 bases to trimming and J lost 3 bases, with 12 bases between them. The germline CDR1 and CDR2 sequences are SGHNT and YYREEE (reference sequence). The CDR3 is made up of 14 amino acids. The CDR3 DNA follows: TGTGCCAGCAGCTCCGCCGGACGGGACACTGAAGCTTTCTTT. As protein: CASSSAGRDTEAFF.

The CDR3 is CASSTEGAQPQHF. CDR3 DNA: TGTGCCAGTAGTACCGAGGGGGCACAGCCCCAGCATTTT. V is TRBV19 and J is TRBJ1-5, with TRBD1 identical over 7 bases. Per germline, CDR1 LNHDA and CDR2 SQIVND (reference sequence). The CDR3 covers 13 residues. V shed 4 bases and J 7 bases; nucleotides not matched to a gene: 4.

This rearrangement joins TRBV5-4 to TRBJ1-1; D call uncertain. The germline V gene encodes CDR1 SGHNT and CDR2 YYREEE (reference sequence). The V gene lost 3 bases and the J gene lost 4 bases, with 16 bases spanning the gap. This CDR3 is 15 amino acids long. CDR3 DNA sequence: TGTGCCAGCAGCTCCCAGGAAGTGGAGGCCACTGAAGCTTTCTTT. As protein: CASSSQEVEATEAFF. Full variable domain (missing parts from reference TRBV5-4 and TRBJ1-1): ETGVTQSPTHLIKTRGQQVTLRCSSQSGHNTVSWYQQALGQGPQFIFQYYREEENGRGNFPPRFSGLQFPNYSSELNVNALELDDSALYLCASSSQEVEATEAFFGQGTRLTVV.

This clone showed up just a few times. The rearrangement links TRBV18 to TRBJ1-1; D possibly corresponds to TRBD1 (5 bases). Germline V lookup: CDR1 KGHSH, CDR2 LQKENI. The CDR3 is 13 amino acids. Trimming left V 6 bases short and J 4 bases short, with 12 bases between. The CDR3: CASSREGATEAFF. The CDR3, as DNA: TGTGCCAGCTCCCGAGAAGGGGCCACTGAAGCTTTCTTT.